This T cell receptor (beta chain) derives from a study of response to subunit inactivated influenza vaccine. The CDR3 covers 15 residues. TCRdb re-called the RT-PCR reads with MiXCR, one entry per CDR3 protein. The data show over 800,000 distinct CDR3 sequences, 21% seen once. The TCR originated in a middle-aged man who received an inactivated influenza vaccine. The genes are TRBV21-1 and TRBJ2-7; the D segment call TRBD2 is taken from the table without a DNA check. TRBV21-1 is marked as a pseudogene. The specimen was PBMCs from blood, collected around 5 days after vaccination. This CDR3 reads CASSLAEVPNYEQYF. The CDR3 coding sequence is TGTGCCAGCAGTTTAGCGGAGGTCCCCAACTACGAGCAGTACTTC.